These T cell receptor beta chains were read from a single sample in a study of T cell responses to AZD1222 COVID-19 vaccine. Sequenced by immunoSEQ multiplex PCR; TCRdb stores in-frame clones only, minus some. The sample lists over 130,000 clones, 89% seen once, with 4% to 5% in the top ten. The sequencing used peripheral blood, collected on day 0 of AZD1222 vaccination. The receptors originated from an adult in good health. Each CDR3 is given with its conserved first and last residue. A D gene is named only where the DNA matches it firmly. A row's size may be missing; if present it is once, few, many or a size class.

v_call	clone_size	d_call	j_call	cdr3_nt	cdr3_aa
TRBV5-1	NA	NA	TRBJ1-2	TGCGCCAGCAGCTTGGCCACCGGGGATGGCTACACCTTC	CASSLATGDGYTF
TRBV6-5	NA	NA	TRBJ2-7	TGTGCCAGCAGTTACTCGAGGGGTACTACTGGCTACGAGCAGTACTTC	CASSYSRGTTGYEQYF
TRBV5-1	NA	TRBD1	TRBJ2-2	TGCGCCAGCACAGATGAGGGGGCGGGCAGGTACACCGGGGAGCTGTTTTTT	CASTDEGAGRYTGELFF
TRBV2	NA	NA	TRBJ1-5	TGTGCCAGCATTAGGGATAGCAATCAGCCCCAGCATTTT	CASIRDSNQPQHF
TRBV6-5	NA	NA	TRBJ1-2	TGTGCCAGCAGTTATTTTAACAGGGCTAACTATGGCTACACCTTC	CASSYFNRANYGYTF
TRBV18	NA	NA	TRBJ2-5	TGTGCCAGCTCACCCTCAGAGACTGGGGAGACCCAGTACTTC	CASSPSETGETQYF
TRBV7-2	NA	TRBD1	TRBJ1-2	TGTGCCAGCAGCTTAGGTCCGGGACAGGGACGGGGCTACACCTTC	CASSLGPGQGRGYTF
TRBV13	NA	TRBD2	TRBJ2-3	TGTGCCAGCAGCAGTAGCGGGGGGGCACTCACAGATACGCAGTATTTT	CASSSSGGALTDTQYF
TRBV5-1	NA	NA	TRBJ2-5	TGCGCCAGCTCCATGGGGTGGGGGGCGCAGACCCAGTACTTC	CASSMGWGAQTQYF
TRBV18	NA	TRBD2	TRBJ2-3	TGTGCCAGCTCACCATTCGGGACACTCCTAGCGGGGGGGTCTAGCACAGATACGCAGTATTTT	CASSPFGTLLAGGSSTDTQYF
TRBV29-1	NA	NA	TRBJ1-1	TGCAGCGTCGGAAAATTACAGGGTACTGAAGCTTTCTTT	CSVGKLQGTEAFF
TRBV19	few	NA	TRBJ2-7	TGTGCCAGTAGGGAGACAGGCGTGACCTACGAGCAGTACTTC	CASRETGVTYEQYF
TRBV2	NA	TRBD1	TRBJ1-2	TGTGCCAGCAGTGAAGAGGCAGGGGGTTGGGGCTACACCTTC	CASSEEAGGWGYTF
TRBV7-8	once	TRBD2	TRBJ2-7	TGTGCCAGCAGCTTCCAGCGGGATACCTACGAGCAGTACTTC	CASSFQRDTYEQYF
TRBV6-2/TRBV6-3	NA	NA	TRBJ1-5	TGTGCCAGCAGTTACTCGGGTGTACGACCGGGGCTCTATAGCAATCAGCCCCAGCATTTT	CASSYSGVRPGLYSNQPQHF
TRBV2	NA	NA	TRBJ1-2	TGTGCCAGCAGTGAAGGCAGGGGACTGCGATCCCGTACTAACTATGGCTACACCTTC	CASSEGRGLRSRTNYGYTF
TRBV7-9	NA	TRBD1	TRBJ1-2	TGTGCCAGCAGCCGAGCAAGCGGACAGGGCGGCGGCTACACCTTC	CASSRASGQGGGYTF
TRBV7-9	NA	TRBD1	TRBJ2-2	TGTGCCAGCAGCTTAGTGGACAGGGCGGGCACCGGGGAGCTGTTTTTT	CASSLVDRAGTGELFF
TRBV6-5	NA	NA	TRBJ1-1	TGTGCCAGCAATCGAGTGTACACTGAAGCTTTCTTT	CASNRVYTEAFF
TRBV5-4	NA	NA	TRBJ2-2	TGTGCCAGCTTTGAGGTATCCGGGGAGCTGTTTTTT	CASFEVSGELFF
TRBV7-9	NA	NA	TRBJ2-1	TGTGCCAGCAGCCCGGGGAGGCGTGAAATCAATGAGCAGTTCTTC	CASSPGRREINEQFF
TRBV27	NA	NA	TRBJ2-5	TGTGCCAGCAGTGCTCCTTTCTCGGGCCGCTTCGAGACCCAGTACTTC	CASSAPFSGRFETQYF
TRBV20-1	NA	NA	TRBJ2-5	TGCAGTGCTTACCAAGAGACCCAGTACTTC	CSAYQETQYF
TRBV29-1	NA	TRBD1	TRBJ1-1	TGCAGCGCGGGACAGCTAAGAATTGAAGCTTTCTTT	CSAGQLRIEAFF
TRBV18	NA	NA	TRBJ1-1	TGTGCCAGCTCACCAATTGTCAGGGACACTGAAGCTTTCTTT	CASSPIVRDTEAFF
TRBV27	NA	NA	TRBJ1-1	TGTGCCAGCAGGAGGGGGGGGTCGAACACTGAAGCTTTCTTT	CASRRGGSNTEAFF
TRBV19	NA	NA	TRBJ2-3	TGTGCCAGTAGTAGCCGGGACATCCTCACAGATACGCAGTATTTT	CASSSRDILTDTQYF
TRBV4-1	NA	TRBD1	TRBJ2-1	TGCGCCAGCAGCCCGACGACAGGGGGGTTCTACAATGAGCAGTTCTTC	CASSPTTGGFYNEQFF
TRBV5-4	NA	NA	TRBJ2-2	TGTGCCAGCAGCAAGCTAGCGTTTCCGAACACCGGGGAGCTGTTTTTT	CASSKLAFPNTGELFF
TRBV19	NA	NA	TRBJ1-6	TGTGCCAGTCCGACGGGTAGGCCTTATAATTCACCCCTCCACTTT	CASPTGRPYNSPLHF
TRBV18	NA	TRBD2	TRBJ2-7	TGTGCCAGCTCACCACGAGTAGCGGGGGCCAATTACGAGCAGTACTTC	CASSPRVAGANYEQYF
TRBV20-1	once	NA	TRBJ1-2	TGCAGTGCTAGAGGGAGTTATGGCTACACCTTC	CSARGSYGYTF
TRBV4-1	NA	NA	TRBJ1-2	TGCGCCAGCAGCCAAGTCACGGCCGTAAAGGTCTCTGGCTACACCTTC	CASSQVTAVKVSGYTF
TRBV3-1/TRBV3-2	NA	NA	TRBJ2-5	TGTGCCAGCAGTCCAATACAGCCTTTCCAAGAGACCCAGTACTTC	CASSPIQPFQETQYF
TRBV5-6	few	NA	TRBJ2-7	TGTGCCAGCAGCGCCTCACCGACAGTCTCCTACGAGCAGTACTTC	CASSASPTVSYEQYF
TRBV5-1	NA	NA	TRBJ2-5	TGCGCCAGCAGCAGACTCGGGGGCCAAGAGACCCAGTACTTC	CASSRLGGQETQYF
TRBV30	once	NA	TRBJ1-1	TGTGCCTGGTCGGGCTGGACTGAAGCTTTCTTT	CAWSGWTEAFF
TRBV3-1/TRBV3-2	NA	NA	TRBJ1-2	TGTGCCAGCAGCCAAGTCTACAAGTCTATTTATGGCTACACCTTC	CASSQVYKSIYGYTF
TRBV6-5	NA	NA	TRBJ2-1	TGTGCCAGCAGTTGGGGCCTTGGGGGATACAATGAGCAGTTCTTC	CASSWGLGGYNEQFF